The 16 T cell receptor beta chains given below trace back to one sample, sequenced in a study of T cells in Graves' hyperthyroidism and ophthalmopathy. What was amplified from RNA transcripts were TCR beta CDR3 regions. The HTBI primer set was used in a first-round RT-PCR of the TCR CDR3. TCRdb processed the multiplex PCR reads anew with MiXCR; each CDR3 protein has one entry. The sample has 450,000 to 600,000 distinct CDR3 sequences; 12% to 15% are singletons. Specimen: blood. These receptors were taken from a woman in her forties with Graves' hyperthyroidism.

This clonotype has at least ten counts. V is TRBV27 and J is TRBJ2-1, with 9 bases that match TRBD2. Germline assignment: CDR1 MNHEY and CDR2 SMNVEV (reference sequence). The CDR3 extends over 17 amino acids. V lost 6 bases and J lost 4; bases outside the gene matches: 13. CDR3 DNA: TGTGCCAGCAGCTCCCTCGGGGGGCTAGCGGGGTACAATGAGCAGTTCTTC. Amino acids: CASSSLGGLAGYNEQFF.

This clonotype came up many times. V usage is TRBV6-1 and J usage is TRBJ1-1; D possibly corresponds to TRBD1 (6 bases). The CDR3 has 15 residues. Trimming took off 5 bases at V and 4 bases at J, with 17 bases between the two ends. The germline V gene has CDR1 MNHNS and CDR2 SASEGT. CDR3 coding DNA: TGTGCCAGCAGTACCGTACAGGGAGGAGGCACTGAAGCTTTCTTT. Protein: CASSTVQGGGTEAFF.

The chain has TRBV14 and TRBJ2-3; D call uncertain. The germline V gene has CDR1 SGHDN and CDR2 FVKESK. V was shortened by 3 bases and J by 6 bases, with 22 bases between the two germline ends. CDR3 size: 17 residues. The CDR3, as DNA: TGTGCCAGCAGCCACCAGTCCAAAACTGCGTTCACGGATACGCAGTATTTT. Its protein product is CASSHQSKTAFTDTQYF.

To note about this clonotype: A much larger clone differs by one base, so this may be a read error. The rearrangement uses TRBV27 and TRBJ2-7; D gene uncertain. The J call may be faulty, since TRBJ2-1 better matches the DNA end. CDR1 is MNHEY and CDR2 is SMNVEV in the germline V gene (reference sequence). The CDR3 covers 13 residues. The CDR3 region is CASSYGSSYEQFF. DNA of the CDR3: TGTGCCAGCAGTTACGGCAGCTCCTACGAGCAGTTCTTC.

This clonotype showed up many times. V usage is TRBV27 and J usage is TRBJ1-1, with 9 nucleotides matching TRBD1. Trimming at V came to 6 bases and at J to 4 bases, leaving 9 bases not matched to a gene. Germline V gene sequence: CDR1 MNHEY, CDR2 SMNVEV (reference sequence). The CDR3 is 15 residues long. CDR3 DNA sequence: TGTGCCAGCAGACCTAACCGGGACAGGGCCACTGAAGCTTTCTTT. Protein sequence: CASRPNRDRATEAFF.

This clonotype has at least ten counts. The V call is TRBV27, the J call TRBJ2-7; the D gene could be TRBD1 or TRBD2 (6 bases each). Germline lookup yields CDR1 MNHEY and CDR2 SMNVEV (reference sequence). The CDR3 totals 13 residues. V was pared by 2 bases and J by 7 bases, with 12 bases between. The CDR3 loop is CASSLRGRSEQYF. DNA of the CDR3: TGTGCCAGCAGTTTACGGGGGCGCAGTGAGCAGTACTTC.

Of note for this clonotype: This may be a read error, as it is one base from a much larger clone. The chain is built from TRBV28 and TRBJ2-7; TRBD1 might be the D (6 bases). The CDR3 has 14 amino acids. The germline gives CDR1 MDHEN, CDR2 SYDVKM. The CDR3 spells CASNLPGAWGEQYF. In DNA, the CDR3 is TGTGCCAGCAATTTACCAGGGGCATGGGGCGAGCAGTACTTC. Drawing the rest from reference TRBV28 and TRBJ2-7, the complete variable domain is DVKVTQSSRYLVKRTGEKVFLECVQDMDHENMFWYRQDPGLGLRLIYFSYDVKMKEKGDIPEGYSVSREKKERFSLILESASTNQTSMYLCASNLPGAWGEQYFGPGTRLTVT.

There are a few counts of this clonotype. This chain joins TRBV28 and TRBJ2-5, with 7 bases identical to TRBD1. CDR3 size: 18 residues. Germline CDR1 MDHEN, CDR2 SYDVKM. The V segment lost 4 bases and the J segment 1 base; nucleotides outside the gene matches: 15. The CDR3 loop is CASSSLTGWTGPQETQYF. CDR3 DNA: TGTGCCAGCAGTTCCCTGACAGGGTGGACTGGCCCCCAAGAGACCCAGTACTTC. Full variable domain (outside the CDR3, taken from reference TRBV28 and TRBJ2-5): DVKVTQSSRYLVKRTGEKVFLECVQDMDHENMFWYRQDPGLGLRLIYFSYDVKMKEKGDIPEGYSVSREKKERFSLILESASTNQTSMYLCASSSLTGWTGPQETQYFGPGTRLLVL.

This clonotype was counted at least ten times. The chain joins TRBV7-8 to TRBJ2-7, with D unresolved. Looked up from germline, CDR1 is SGHVS and CDR2 is FQNEAQ. This CDR3 spans 17 amino acids. V lost 5 bases to trimming and J lost 2 bases, with 22 bases between them. Here the CDR3 reads CASSPPGRDLSAYEQYF. CDR3 coding DNA: TGTGCCAGCAGCCCCCCCGGTCGCGATTTATCGGCCTACGAGCAGTACTTC. The full variable domain, in which reference TRBV7-8 and TRBJ2-7 provide the parts outside the CDR3, is GAGVSQSPRYKVAKRGQDVALRCDPISGHVSLFWYQQALGQGPEFLTYFQNEAQLDKSGLPSDRFFAERPEGSVSTLKIQRTQQEDSAVYLCASSPPGRDLSAYEQYFGPGTRLTVT.

This clonotype was counted ten times or more. In DNA, the CDR3 is TGCAGTGCTAGAGTCATGGGGGGCCTCGATAATGAAAAACTGTTTTTT. It is translated as CSARVMGGLDNEKLFF. V is TRBV20-1 and J is TRBJ1-4, with TRBD1 as a possible D gene (6 bases). CDR1 is DFQATT and CDR2 is SNEGSKA in the germline V gene (reference sequence). This CDR3 contains 16 residues. Trimming pared 1 base from V and 4 bases from J, leaving 16 bases between.

The rearrangement joins TRBV2 to TRBJ2-7; the D call may be TRBD1 or TRBD2 (5 bases each). Germline lookup yields CDR1 SNHLY and CDR2 FYNNEI. V dropped 7 bases and J dropped 6 bases, with 22 bases sitting between them. CDR3 size: 15 residues. For the CDR3, the DNA is TGTGCCAGCACCGCTTCAGATGGGGGATCGGGCGAGCAGTACTTC. Its protein is CASTASDGGSGEQYF.

The table lists this clonotype with many counts. J is TRBJ2-5 and V is TRBV3-1, with TRBD1 matching over 7 bases. The CDR3 sequence is 14 residues long. V was pared by 2 bases and J by 5 bases, with 5 bases of the junction left unmatched. The germline gives CDR1 LGHDT, CDR2 YNNKEL (reference sequence). The CDR3: CASSQRQGKETQYF. CDR3 in DNA: TGTGCCAGCAGCCAACGACAGGGAAAGGAGACCCAGTACTTC.

In its sample, this clonotype was seen many times. The genes are TRBV30 and TRBJ2-7; TRBD1 matches at 7 bases. Germline assignment: CDR1 GTSNPN and CDR2 SVGIG (reference sequence). This CDR3 region has 15 residues. V lost 3 bases to trimming and J lost 2 bases; unmatched junction nucleotides: 10. In DNA form, the CDR3 reads TGTGCCTGGAGGGCTCGGGACAGAAATCCCTACGAGCAGTACTTC. This sequence encodes CAWRARDRNPYEQYF.

For this clonotype: Since no conserved phenylalanine or tryptophan closes the CDR3, a read error is the likely cause. The V gene is TRBV7-9, the J gene TRBJ2-1; 12 bases fit TRBD2. V lost 2 bases to trimming and J lost 3 bases; unmatched junction nucleotides: 8. Germline V CDR1 and CDR2: SEHNR, FQNEAQ (reference sequence). The length of the CDR3 is 18 residues. The CDR3: CASSLPRLAGGSYNEQFL. The CDR3 nucleotides are TGTGCCAGCAGCTTACCTAGGCTAGCGGGAGGGAGCTACAATGAGCAGTTCCTC.

The rearrangement joins TRBV28 to TRBJ1-5, with 9 bases aligning to TRBD1. The CDR3 spans 16 residues. CDR1 is MDHEN and CDR2 is SYDVKM in the germline V gene. The ends lost 1 base at V and 4 bases at J; junction bases unmatched: 5. CDR3 bases: TGTGCCAGCAGTTTATTCGGACAGGGGATAAATCAGCCCCAGCATTTT. As protein: CASSLFGQGINQPQHF.

A note on this clonotype: The CDR3 does not end in the conserved phenylalanine or tryptophan, so this is likely a read error. CDR3 DNA: TGCGCCAGCAGCTTTTCGGTTTCCTACAATGAGCAGTTCATC. It encodes CASSFSVSYNEQFI. The chain employs TRBV5-1 and TRBJ2-1; no firm D call. V was cut by 2 bases and J by 1 base, with 7 bases left in between. Germline CDR1 is SGHRS and CDR2 is YFSETQ. The CDR3 has 14 residues.